These 20 T cell receptor beta chains originate from one sample sequenced in a study of blood T cells in healthy people across ages. With a J-beta primer mix and a sample-barcoded 5' primer, a second PCR ran about 7 to 12 cycles. TCRdb ran MiXCR on the 5' RACE reads and lists one entry per CDR3 protein. The data show approximately 850,000 distinct CDR3 sequences, 44% seen once. Sequencing was carried out using blood. Every receptor here comes from a man in his sixties in good health.

V is TRBV15 and J is TRBJ2-2; D is perhaps TRBD2 (5 bases). Germline V CDR1 and CDR2: LNHNV, YYDKDF (reference sequence). This CDR3 is built from 14 residues. Trimming cost V 1 base and J 2 bases, with 5 bases left between them. CDR3 protein: CATSRAGNTGELFF. As DNA, the CDR3 is TGTGCCACCAGCAGAGCGGGAAACACCGGGGAGCTGTTTTTT.

As regards this clonotype: It is unclear where the CDR3 begins or ends on the DNA, so no DNA is shown, and the CDR3 is as TCRdb lists it. The chain couples TRBV3-1 to TRBJ2-4; the table's D call, TRBD2, has no DNA check behind it. 13 amino acids form the CDR3, both terminal residues included. In germline, CDR1 is LGHDT, CDR2 YNNKEL (reference sequence). The CDR3 region is CASSQVASGAWYF.

The sample holds many counts of this clonotype. The chain links TRBV20-1 to TRBJ2-7, with a tentative D call TRBD2 (7 bases). The CDR3 covers 16 residues. The ends were cut back, 6 bases at V and 1 base at J, with 22 bases in the middle. Germline lookup yields CDR1 DFQATT and CDR2 SNEGSKA (reference sequence). CDR3 in DNA: TGCAGTGCACTCGGGGGAAGGGGGGGCGCATCCTACGAGCAGTACTTC. Amino acid sequence: CSALGGRGGASYEQYF.

Ten or more counts support this clonotype. The chain couples TRBV7-2 to TRBJ1-5; D not certain. Trimming shortened V by 3 bases and J by 3 bases, and 6 bases separated the two germline ends. CDR1 is SGHTA and CDR2 is FQGNSA in the germline V gene. The CDR3 covers 13 residues. The CDR3 DNA sequence: TGTGCCAGCAGCTTTGATTACAATCAGCCCCAGCATTTT. Translating it yields CASSFDYNQPQHF.

J is TRBJ2-3 and V is TRBV25-1; 8 nucleotides match TRBD1. V shed 4 bases and J 3 bases; nucleotides not matched to a gene: 3. The CDR3 spans 14 residues. Germline V CDR1 and CDR2: MGHDK, SYGVNS. This CDR3 is CASSGQGRTDTQYF. The CDR3 DNA reads TGTGCCAGCAGTGGACAGGGGAGAACAGATACGCAGTATTTT.

The rearrangement links TRBV20-1 to TRBJ1-5; tentatively, D is TRBD1 (5 bases). Trimming removed 4 bases from V and 4 bases from J, with 14 bases in between. The CDR3 has 14 residues. Germline V gene data show CDR1 as DFQATT and CDR2 as SNEGSKA (reference sequence). The CDR3 DNA is TGCAGTGCTACCCCCCAGGGACCAAATCAGCCCCAGCATTTT. This codes for CSATPQGPNQPQHF.

The V call is TRBV29-1, the J call TRBJ2-5, with D hard to call. Per the germline V gene, CDR1 is SQVTM and CDR2 is ANQGSEA. CDR3 length: 13 amino acids. V was pared by 4 bases and J by 2 bases, with 11 bases between. CDR3 in amino acids: CSVGVNPQETQYF. CDR3 nucleotide sequence: TGCAGCGTTGGTGTCAACCCACAAGAGACCCAGTACTTC.

This clonotype was detected ten times or more. CDR3 in amino acids: CASSPGHGPGYGYTF. The CDR3 region has the DNA TGTGCCAGCAGCCCCGGTCATGGGCCAGGGTATGGCTACACCTTC. The V and J genes are TRBV7-9 and TRBJ1-2, with a possible D match to TRBD1 (5 bases). The germline V gene has CDR1 SEHNR and CDR2 FQNEAQ (reference sequence). The CDR3 length is 15 residues. The V end was cut by 5 bases, the J end by 5 bases, with 18 bases between.

Only a few counts were recorded for this clonotype. J is TRBJ1-1 and V is TRBV12-3 or TRBV12-4, with 9 bases fitting TRBD1. This CDR3 is built from 14 residues. Germline trimming cut 4 bases from V and 4 bases from J; bases unmatched to any gene: 4. DNA for the CDR3: TGTGCCAGCAGTTATGGGACAGGGCTCACTGAAGCTTTCTTT. Its translation: CASSYGTGLTEAFF.

This clonotype has a count of ten or more. This sequence joins TRBV15 and TRBJ2-5; 8 nucleotides match TRBD2. V was clipped by 0 bases and J by 5 bases; unmatched bases: 5. The CDR3 covers 15 residues. Germline CDR1 is LNHNV and CDR2 is YYDKDF (reference sequence). This CDR3 is CATSRDAGGLETQYF. In nucleotides, the CDR3 is TGTGCCACCAGCAGAGACGCGGGGGGCCTGGAGACCCAGTACTTC.

J is TRBJ1-1 and V is TRBV4-1, with a weak D call TRBD1 (5 bases). Trimming took 1 base from V and 6 from J, leaving 12 bases between them. CDR3 size: 14 residues. Germline CDR1 and CDR2: MGHRA and YSYEKL. CDR3 residues: CASSQVIRGSEAFF. CDR3 nucleotide sequence: TGCGCCAGCAGCCAAGTCATTAGGGGTTCTGAAGCTTTCTTT.

The J gene is TRBJ2-1, the V gene TRBV20-1; the match to TRBD1 covers 10 bases. This CDR3 spans 14 amino acids. V lost 6 bases and J lost 8; bases outside the gene matches: 10. CDR1 and CDR2 (germline): DFQATT, SNEGSKA (reference sequence). The CDR3 reads CSAILGTGDHEQFF. For the CDR3, the DNA is TGCAGTGCCATCCTAGGGACAGGGGACCATGAGCAGTTCTTC.

The chain joins TRBV29-1 to TRBJ1-1; 7 nucleotides agree with TRBD1. Trimming removed 2 bases from V and 7 bases from J; junction bases left unmatched: 10. Germline assignment: CDR1 SQVTM and CDR2 ANQGSEA. There are 14 residues in the CDR3. CDR3 sequence (DNA): TGCAGCGTTGAACCGACAGGGCCCGTTAATGAAGCTTTCTTT. It yields the protein CSVEPTGPVNEAFF.

This clonotype was recorded only once. The rearrangement uses TRBV11-2 and TRBJ1-1, with TRBD1 as a possible D gene (6 bases). Germline V gene sequence: CDR1 SGHAT, CDR2 FQNNGV. This CDR3 contains 13 residues. The ends were cut back, 7 bases at V and 6 bases at J, with 15 bases in the middle. CDR3 bases: TGTGCCAGCAACCCTACAGGGAGCGCTGAAGCTTTCTTT. Translation gives CASNPTGSAEAFF.

The V call is TRBV6-2 or TRBV6-3, the J call TRBJ2-3, with a possible D match to TRBD1 (5 bases). Germline CDR1 and CDR2: MNHEY and SVGEGT. This CDR3 is 13 amino acids long. V lost 8 bases and J lost 0, with 9 bases in between. CDR3 region: CASVDSSTDTQYF. The CDR3 region has the DNA TGTGCCAGCGTCGACAGCAGCACAGATACGCAGTATTTT.

This clonotype was detected only a few times. The CDR3 reads CASRATSGGTYNEQFF. The DNA of the CDR3 is TGTGCCAGCAGGGCCACTAGCGGGGGGACCTACAATGAGCAGTTCTTC. The genes are TRBV6-5 and TRBJ2-1; 12 bases align to TRBD2. This CDR3 is built from 16 residues. The V gene end was trimmed by 6 bases and the J gene end by 2 bases; junction bases not matched to a gene: 5. Germline CDR1 is MNHEY and CDR2 is SVGAGI.

This clonotype was detected only a few times. The chain combines TRBV29-1 with TRBJ1-2; 12 bases match TRBD1. Trimming took 5 bases from V and 4 from J; bases not matched to a gene: 20. Germline V CDR1 and CDR2: SQVTM, ANQGSEA. This CDR3 contains 19 residues. CDR3 DNA: TGCAGCGTTCTCGAAGTCCCTCCGGGACAGGGGGCAGAAGGCTATGGCTACACCTTC. It specifies CSVLEVPPGQGAEGYGYTF.

This chain links TRBV27 with TRBJ2-1, with TRBD2 matching 11 bases. The V and J ends lost 7 bases and 10 bases, in that order; junction bases with no gene match: 6. The CDR3 extends over 13 amino acids. The germline V gene has CDR1 MNHEY and CDR2 SMNVEV (reference sequence). CDR3 residues: CASTNLAGGEQFF. CDR3 bases: TGTGCCAGCACCAATCTAGCGGGAGGAGAGCAGTTCTTC.

This clonotype was recorded at least ten times. This chain connects TRBV4-3 to TRBJ1-2, with D possibly matching TRBD1 (5 bases). Germline lookup yields CDR1 LGHNA and CDR2 YSLEER. CDR3 length: 15 amino acids. V lost 0 bases, J lost 3 bases, and 11 bases lay in between. The CDR3 DNA follows: TGCGCCAGCAGCCAAGATCGTGGGGACTACTATGGCTACACCTTC. Its translation: CASSQDRGDYYGYTF.

The chain is built from TRBV7-9 and TRBJ2-5; 8 nucleotides agree with TRBD2. The better agreement between TRBJ2-7 and the DNA end casts doubt on the J call. The germline gives CDR1 SEHNR, CDR2 FQNEAQ (reference sequence). CDR3 length: 14 amino acids. The CDR3 loop reads CASSFAGGPSEQYF. The CDR3 DNA is TGTGCCAGCAGCTTTGCGGGGGGTCCGTCCGAGCAGTACTTC.